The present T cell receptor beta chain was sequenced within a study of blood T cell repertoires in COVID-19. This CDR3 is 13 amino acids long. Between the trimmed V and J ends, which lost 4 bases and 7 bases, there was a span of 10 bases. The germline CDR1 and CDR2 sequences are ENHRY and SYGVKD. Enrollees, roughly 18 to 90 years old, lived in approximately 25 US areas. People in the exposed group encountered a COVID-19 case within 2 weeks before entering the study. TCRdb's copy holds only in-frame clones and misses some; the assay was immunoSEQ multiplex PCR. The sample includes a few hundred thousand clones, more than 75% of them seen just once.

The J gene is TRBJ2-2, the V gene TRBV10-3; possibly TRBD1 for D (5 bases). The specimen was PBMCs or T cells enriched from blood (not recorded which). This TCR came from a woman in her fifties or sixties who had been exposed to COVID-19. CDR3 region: CAISGHQGGELFF. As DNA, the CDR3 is TGTGCCATCAGTGGGCATCAGGGCGGGGAGCTGTTTTTT.